This paragraph reports one T cell receptor beta chain. These data originate in a study of blood T cell repertoires in COVID-19. As for the study in general: The United States, Italy and Spain supplied acute and convalescent COVID-19 samples. The cDNA or gDNA used as material had been derived from T cells, B-cell-depleted T cells, or PBMCs.

Trimming at V came to 5 bases and at J to 6 bases, leaving 4 bases not matched to a gene. This CDR3 contains 13 residues. The germline CDR1 and CDR2 sequences are MNHEY and SVGAGI. Per the study methods: Reference gene primer amplification gave nucleated cell count estimates. Some clones are missing from TCRdb's copy, which holds only in-frame ones; the method was immunoSEQ multiplex PCR. Clonal size and the V and J genes are those of that table, whereas D and trimming came from the DNA. The table lists more than 15,000 clones, approximately 95% of them singletons. This TCR derives from a woman aged 45 to 65 with active COVID-19. V and J are TRBV6-5 and TRBJ1-1, with 9 bases fitting TRBD1. Sequences were obtained from peripheral blood. CDR3 nucleotide sequence: TGTGCCAGCAGTAGGGGACAGGGTTCTGAAGCTTTCTTT. It translates to CASSRGQGSEAFF.